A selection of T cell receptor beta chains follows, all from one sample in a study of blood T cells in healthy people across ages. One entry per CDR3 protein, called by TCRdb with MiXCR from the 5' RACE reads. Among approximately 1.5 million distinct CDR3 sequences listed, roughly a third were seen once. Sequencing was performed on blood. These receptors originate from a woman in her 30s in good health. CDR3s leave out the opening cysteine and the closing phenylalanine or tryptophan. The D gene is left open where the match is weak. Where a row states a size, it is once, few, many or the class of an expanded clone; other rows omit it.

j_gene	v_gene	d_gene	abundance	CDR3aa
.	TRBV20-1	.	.	SAGRNEQY
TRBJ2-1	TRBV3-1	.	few	ASNGGTDSYNEQF
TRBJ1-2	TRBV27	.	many	ASTPVGGNYGYT
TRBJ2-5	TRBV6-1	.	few	ASTDYLTVETQY
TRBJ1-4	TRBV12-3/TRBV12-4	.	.	ASSLEVKRPNEKLF
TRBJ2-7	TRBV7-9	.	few	ASSSGDLAYYEQY
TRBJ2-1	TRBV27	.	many	ASSTTVSGHNEQF
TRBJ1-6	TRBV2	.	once	ASSERGYNSPLH
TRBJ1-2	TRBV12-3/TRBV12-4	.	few	ASSSAGDYGYT
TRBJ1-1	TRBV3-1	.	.	ASSASPTPTEAF
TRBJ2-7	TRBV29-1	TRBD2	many	SASGVSYEQY
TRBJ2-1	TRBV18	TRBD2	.	ASSPRTSGGAGEQF
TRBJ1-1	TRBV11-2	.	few	ASSLDMDSGAF
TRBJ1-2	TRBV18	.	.	ASSPGDFLSGGYT
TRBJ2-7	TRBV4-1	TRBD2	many	ASSQFSGGYEQY
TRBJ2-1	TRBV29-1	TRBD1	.	SEADRGHEQF
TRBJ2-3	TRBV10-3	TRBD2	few	AIAGPLAGGTDTQY
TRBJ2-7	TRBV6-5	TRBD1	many	ASSYRQGGSGGYSYEQY
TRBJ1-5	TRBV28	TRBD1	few	ASSLSGQGGNQPQH
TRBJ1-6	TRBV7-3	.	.	ASSRDLGSPLH
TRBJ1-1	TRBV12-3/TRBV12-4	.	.	ASSLGGGRVDTEAF
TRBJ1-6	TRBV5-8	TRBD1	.	ASSPGTVYSPLH
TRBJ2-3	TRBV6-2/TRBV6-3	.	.	ASSYYGLVSSDTQY
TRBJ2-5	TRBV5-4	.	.	ASSLDSFGETQY
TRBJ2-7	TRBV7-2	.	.	ASSQGPPPAEQY
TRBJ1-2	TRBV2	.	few	ASRARSGYT
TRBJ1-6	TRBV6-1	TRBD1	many	ASSERDSYNSPLH
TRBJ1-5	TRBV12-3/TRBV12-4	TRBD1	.	ASSLSATGSNQPQH
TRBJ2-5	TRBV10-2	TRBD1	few	ASSEGGMETQY
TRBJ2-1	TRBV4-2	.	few	ASRPSSYNEQF
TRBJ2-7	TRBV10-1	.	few	ASSELRDGSYEQY
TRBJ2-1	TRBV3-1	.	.	ASSQGGLTYNEQF
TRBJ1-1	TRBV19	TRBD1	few	ASRRTGATEAF
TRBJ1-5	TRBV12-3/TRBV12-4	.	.	ATPQVVGNQPQH
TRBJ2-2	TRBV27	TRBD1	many	ASSRQGAGELF
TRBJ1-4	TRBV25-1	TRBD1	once	ASRPGQGLNEKLF
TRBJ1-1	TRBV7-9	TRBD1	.	ASSFVAGQENTEAF
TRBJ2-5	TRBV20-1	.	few	SAMRGGSGYGETQY
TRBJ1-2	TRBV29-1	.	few	SATDRYLGGYT
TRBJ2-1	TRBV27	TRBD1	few	ASSPRTGAWVNEQF
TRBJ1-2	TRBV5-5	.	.	ASSYQTVLNYGYT
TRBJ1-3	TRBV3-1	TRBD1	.	ASSRQTGSGNTIY
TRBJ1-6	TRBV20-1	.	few	SARVPGTDYNSPLH
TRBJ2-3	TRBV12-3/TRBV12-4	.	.	ASNKGRSTDTQY
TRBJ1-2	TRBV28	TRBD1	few	ASSPSEGQGGYYGYT
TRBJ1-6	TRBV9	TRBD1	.	ASSGVDRESSNSPLH
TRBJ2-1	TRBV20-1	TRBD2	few	SATTLAGDPF
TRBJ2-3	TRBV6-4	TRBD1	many	ASSAGQGATDTQY
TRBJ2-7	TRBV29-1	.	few	SVEDRPRGYEQY
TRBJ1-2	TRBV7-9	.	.	ASSSSKGGYGYT
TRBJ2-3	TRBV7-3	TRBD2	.	ASSLMRGGNTDTQY
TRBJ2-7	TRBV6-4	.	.	AGSPGPWGYEQY